One sample yielded the 21 T cell receptor beta chains listed below, sequenced in a study of T cell responses to AZD1222 COVID-19 vaccine. Generated by immunoSEQ multiplex PCR, the TCRdb table keeps only in-frame clones and is missing some. The repertoire has around 160,000 clones, about 92% of them found once; the top ten carry 1% to 1.5%. This specimen was peripheral blood, taken 28 days after the second AZD1222 dose. Every receptor here comes from an adult who received the AZD1222 COVID-19 vaccine.

This chain uses TRBV28 with TRBJ1-1; the D is unclear. In germline, CDR1 is MDHEN, CDR2 SYDVKM. The CDR3 spans 11 residues. V lost 7 bases, J lost 0 bases, and 3 bases lay in between. The CDR3 coding sequence is TGTGCCAGCACCCTGAACACTGAAGCTTTCTTT. The encoded protein is CASTLNTEAFF.

The gene calls are TRBV28 and TRBJ2-7; D may be TRBD2 (5 bases). The CDR3 length is 16 residues. CDR1 and CDR2 (germline): MDHEN, SYDVKM. The V end was cut by 3 bases, the J end by 2 bases, with 17 bases between. CDR3 nucleotide sequence: TGTGCCAGCAGTTTTAGTGAAAAGGGAGTCACCTACGAGCAGTACTTC. Its protein is CASSFSEKGVTYEQYF.

The V gene is TRBV10-3, the J gene TRBJ1-6; no reliable D call. The V gene's germline CDR1 is ENHRY and CDR2 SYGVKD. The CDR3 runs to 13 residues. Trimming left V 3 bases short and J 0 bases short, with 0 bases between. The CDR3 reads CAISDSYNSPLHF. CDR3 sequence (DNA): TGTGCCATCAGTGACTCCTATAATTCACCCCTCCACTTT.

CDR3 nucleotide sequence: TGTGCCAGAAGCTCTCCGGCGGGGGGAGCCAACACAGATACGCAGTATTTT. It specifies CARSSPAGGANTDTQYF. The chain uses TRBV7-5 and TRBJ2-3; no DNA check was done on the table's D call, TRBD2. TRBV7-5 has pseudogene status. This CDR3 has 17 amino acids.

This clone appeared once. This sequence joins TRBV19 and TRBJ1-6; D is undetermined. Germline CDR1 is LNHDA and CDR2 is SQIVND (reference sequence). CDR3 length: 12 amino acids. The V end was cut by 10 bases, the J end by 10 bases, with 14 bases between. DNA for the CDR3: TGTGCCACCCGACAAGGGTCGTCACCCCTCCACTTT. Its protein is CATRQGSSPLHF.

The chain carries TRBV28 and TRBJ1-2; 7 bases agree with TRBD1. Trimming removed 5 bases from V and 2 bases from J; junction bases left unmatched: 2. The CDR3 covers 13 residues. Germline V gives CDR1 MDHEN, CDR2 SYDVKM. The CDR3 region has the DNA TGTGCCAGCAGTATACAGGGGAACTATGGCTACACCTTC. Translated, it gives CASSIQGNYGYTF.

The V gene is TRBV9, the J gene TRBJ2-1; no firm D call. V lost 0 bases, J lost 8 bases, and 12 bases lay in between. Germline assignment: CDR1 SGDLS and CDR2 YYNGEE. The CDR3 length is 14 residues. In nucleotides, the CDR3 is TGTGCCAGCAGCGTAGAGAATACTCCTGATGAGCAGTTCTTC. Encoded protein: CASSVENTPDEQFF.

The CDR3 here is CASSSWTGGPYGYTF. The CDR3 DNA follows: TGTGCCAGCAGCTCATGGACAGGGGGACCCTATGGCTACACCTTC. The V and J genes are TRBV5-4 and TRBJ1-2, with TRBD1 matching over 10 bases. The trim removed 3 bases at V and 4 bases at J, leaving 6 bases unmatched. Germline CDR1 SGHNT, CDR2 YYREEE (reference sequence). The CDR3 totals 15 residues.

The chain couples TRBV5-6 to TRBJ1-5; a weak D match, TRBD1 (6 bases). The CDR3 totals 16 residues. Trimming took off 4 bases at V and 6 bases at J, with 20 bases between the two ends. Germline lookup yields CDR1 SGHDT and CDR2 YYEEEE. CDR3 region: CASSLQQGLHGQPQHF. The CDR3 DNA follows: TGTGCCAGCAGCCTACAACAGGGCCTCCACGGTCAGCCCCAGCATTTT.

The rearrangement links TRBV7-2 to TRBJ1-2; 9 nucleotides agree with TRBD1. This CDR3 has 13 residues. V dropped 3 bases and J dropped 7; count of bases not matched to a gene: 3. The V gene's germline CDR1 is SGHTA and CDR2 FQGNSA. The CDR3 loop is CASSFDRGSGYTF. The CDR3 nucleotides read TGTGCCAGCAGCTTCGACAGGGGGTCTGGCTACACCTTC.

The V and J genes are TRBV6-2 or TRBV6-3 and TRBJ1-2; the match to TRBD1 covers 8 bases. Trimming took 6 bases from V and 1 from J; bases not matched to a gene: 19. This CDR3 spans 19 amino acids. Germline V gene sequence: CDR1 MNHEY, CDR2 SVGEGT. The CDR3 sequence is CASSQAGSDRGRNNYGYTF. In nucleotides, the CDR3 is TGTGCCAGCAGCCAGGCGGGTTCCGACAGGGGTCGAAATAACTATGGCTACACCTTC.

On this clone itself: A read error may produce the germline difference seen at one junction end. The chain combines TRBV7-7 with TRBJ2-7; 8 positions match TRBD2. The germline V gene has CDR1 SSHAT and CDR2 FNYEAQ (reference sequence). This CDR3 region has 13 residues. This CDR3 reads CASSLGGGTGRYF. DNA of the CDR3: TGTGCTAGCAGCTTAGGCGGGGGGACGGGACGATACTTC.

This chain links TRBV2 with TRBJ2-3, with 8 bases fitting TRBD2. V trimming: 7 bases; J trimming: 2 bases; junction bases outside the gene matches: 11. CDR3 length: 16 amino acids. CDR1 and CDR2 from the germline V gene are SNHLY and FYNNEI. CDR3 in amino acids: CASTSRAGGITDTQYF. CDR3 DNA sequence: TGTGCCAGCACCAGTAGGGCGGGAGGCATCACAGATACGCAGTATTTT.

V usage is TRBV12-3 or TRBV12-4 and J usage is TRBJ2-2; D uncertain. Trimming removed 3 bases from V and 6 bases from J, with 2 bases in between. CDR3 length: 11 residues. The CDR3 bases are TGTGCCAGCAGTTTTCCCGGGGAGCTGTTTTTT. Protein: CASSFPGELFF.

The chain uses TRBV7-9 and TRBJ1-1; D possibly corresponds to TRBD1 (5 bases). CDR1 is SEHNR, CDR2 FQNEAQ, per germline (reference sequence). This CDR3 is built from 16 residues. V was trimmed by 5 bases and J by 0 bases, leaving 16 bases between them. The CDR3 bases are TGTGCCAGCAGCCCGACCGGGGCCCAAATGAACACTGAAGCTTTCTTT. Translating gives CASSPTGAQMNTEAFF.

The V gene is TRBV6-5, the J gene TRBJ2-7; 8 bases fit TRBD2. CDR3 length: 15 residues. The ends lost 6 bases at V and 1 base at J; junction bases unmatched: 8. Germline-derived CDR1 and CDR2 are MNHEY and SVGAGI. CDR3 nucleotide sequence: TGTGCCAGCAGCAAGGCGGGGGGCGCGTCCTACGAGCAGTACTTC. Protein product: CASSKAGGASYEQYF.

J is TRBJ1-3 and V is TRBV7-9; TRBD1 is a possible D gene (5 bases). With 5 bases removed from V and 0 bases from J, the gap between germline ends came to 14 bases. This CDR3 has 16 residues. The germline CDR1 and CDR2 sequences are SEHNR and FQNEAQ (reference sequence). The CDR3 loop reads CASSIGGTTSGNTIYF. For the CDR3, the DNA is TGTGCCAGCAGCATCGGCGGGACGACCTCTGGAAACACCATATATTTT.

This clone was observed a single time. The gene calls are TRBV6-5 and TRBJ1-1; D may be TRBD1 (5 bases). This CDR3 spans 15 amino acids. Trimming removed 5 bases from V and 4 bases from J, with 17 bases in between. Germline CDR1 and CDR2: MNHEY and SVGAGI. The CDR3 region has the DNA TGTGCCAGCAGTCTAACTAGGGGAAGGGGCACTGAAGCTTTCTTT. Protein sequence: CASSLTRGRGTEAFF.

This clone was seen a handful of times. The chain is built from TRBV7-9 and TRBJ1-3; 9 bases are a match to TRBD1. The J segment lost 2 bases and the V segment lost 3 bases, leaving 11 bases of the junction unmatched. This CDR3 region has 18 residues. CDR1 SEHNR and CDR2 FQNEAQ come from the germline V gene (reference sequence). This CDR3 reads CASSFGMGQGNTGNTIYF. The CDR3, as DNA: TGTGCCAGCAGCTTCGGAATGGGACAGGGTAATACTGGAAACACCATATATTTT.

The chain links TRBV6-1 to TRBJ2-7, with D hard to call. The CDR3 loop spans 17 amino acids. The V end lost 0 bases, the J end lost 3 bases, and 18 bases lay between the germline ends. The germline V gene has CDR1 MNHNS and CDR2 SASEGT. The CDR3 DNA is TGTGCCAGCAGTGAAGCGTACCGAGGTAAACAACTCTACGAGCAGTACTTC. It yields the protein CASSEAYRGKQLYEQYF.

V is TRBV3-1 (or the pseudogene TRBV3-2) and J is TRBJ1-1; 7 bases are a match to TRBD1. V trimming: 4 bases; J trimming: 1 base; junction bases outside the gene matches: 0. The CDR3 covers 13 residues. The germline V gene encodes CDR1 LGHDT and CDR2 YNNKEL (reference sequence). The CDR3 region has the DNA TGTGCCAGCAGCCGACAGGGGAACACTGAAGCTTTCTTT. It codes for CASSRQGNTEAFF.